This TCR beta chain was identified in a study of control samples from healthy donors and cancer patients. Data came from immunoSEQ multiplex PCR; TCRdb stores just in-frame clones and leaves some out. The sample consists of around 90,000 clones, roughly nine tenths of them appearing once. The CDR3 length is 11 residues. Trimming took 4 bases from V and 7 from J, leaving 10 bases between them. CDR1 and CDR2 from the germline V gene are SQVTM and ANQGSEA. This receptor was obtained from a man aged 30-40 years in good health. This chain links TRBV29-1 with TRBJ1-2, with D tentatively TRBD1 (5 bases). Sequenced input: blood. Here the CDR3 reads CSVAGTGGYTF. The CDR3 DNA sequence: TGCAGCGTTGCAGGGACGGGTGGCTACACCTTC.